Presented here are 7 T cell receptor beta chains from one specimen sequenced in a study of high-grade serous ovarian cancer treatment subgroups. Tumor samples were taken before definitive surgery or chemotherapy. Repertoires were generated with immunoSEQ multiplex PCR, while TCRdb's copy carries only in-frame clones and drops some. The sample lists about 10,000 clones; around 68% were seen once. The specimen sequenced was tumor tissue. These receptors all stem from a human donor with high-grade serous ovarian cancer.

This chain uses TRBV2 with TRBJ2-1, with D uncertain. With 4 bases removed from V and 3 bases from J, the gap between germline ends came to 1 base. CDR3 size: 11 residues. Per the germline V gene, CDR1 is SNHLY and CDR2 is FYNNEI. CDR3 region: CASSGYNEQFF. DNA of the CDR3: TGTGCCAGCAGTGGCTACAATGAGCAGTTCTTC.

The V call is TRBV14, the J call TRBJ2-7; 9 bases line up with TRBD1. V gave up 3 bases and J gave up 1 base; unmatched junction bases: 4. Germline CDR1 is SGHDN and CDR2 is FVKESK. The CDR3 is 15 residues long. The CDR3 coding sequence is TGTGCCAGCAGCCAGCTTGGGACAGGGTCCTACGAGCAGTACTTC. Its protein product is CASSQLGTGSYEQYF.

About this clone: One end of the junction fails to match germline, which may point to a read error. This rearrangement joins TRBV7-7 to TRBJ2-7; TRBD2 agrees at 7 bases. The germline V gene encodes CDR1 SSHAT and CDR2 FNYEAQ (reference sequence). This CDR3 comprises 13 residues. The CDR3 DNA reads as TGTGCTAGCAGCTTATGGGGGGGAGCCGAGCAGTACTTC. It codes for CASSLWGGAEQYF.

This clone was counted once. The gene calls are TRBV5-5 and TRBJ1-5, with unresolved D. V lost 4 bases and J 7 bases, leaving 18 bases between the germline ends. CDR3 size: 15 residues. The germline CDR1 and CDR2 sequences are SGHKS and YYEKEE (reference sequence). Here the CDR3 reads CASSLTQVRQQPQHF. The CDR3 bases are TGTGCCAGCAGCCTAACCCAGGTTCGACAACAGCCCCAGCATTTT.

The chain joins TRBV19 to TRBJ1-4, with D possibly being TRBD1 (5 bases). The CDR3 is 14 amino acids. Trimming shortened V by 5 bases and J by 10 bases, and 17 bases separated the two germline ends. Germline CDR1 LNHDA, CDR2 SQIVND (reference sequence). CDR3 in DNA: TGTGCCAGTAGTCTTATCGGGACCTTTGGAAAACTGTTTTTT. Translating it yields CASSLIGTFGKLFF. The variable domain in full, with the rest retrieved from reference TRBV19 and TRBJ1-4, is DGGITQSPKYLFRKEGQNVTLSCEQNLNHDAMYWYRQDPGQGLRLIYYSQIVNDFQKGDIAEGYSVSREKKESFPLTVTSAQKNPTAFYLCASSLIGTFGKLFFGSGTQLSVL.

The rearrangement links TRBV6-5 to TRBJ2-7, with unresolved D. The CDR3 loop spans 11 amino acids. Germline V gene lookup returns CDR1 MNHEY and CDR2 SVGAGI. With 4 bases removed from V and 7 bases from J, the gap between germline ends came to 8 bases. The CDR3 spells CASSSPGEQYF. CDR3 bases: TGTGCCAGCAGTTCCCCCGGTGAGCAGTACTTC.

This clone was detected once. The V gene is TRBV4-1, the J gene TRBJ1-5; D is ambiguous. The CDR3 is 15 residues long. Germline V CDR1 and CDR2: MGHRA, YSYEKL. Trimming shortened V by 0 bases and J by 2 bases, and 8 bases separated the two germline ends. The CDR3 here is CASSQDPRGNQPQHF. Written as DNA, the CDR3 is TGCGCCAGCAGCCAAGATCCGAGGGGCAATCAGCCCCAGCATTTT.